This T cell receptor (beta chain) was sequenced for a study of T cell repertoires in cytomegalovirus infection. TCRdb recomputed calls from the reads with MiXCR, one row per CDR3 protein. Among around 740,000 distinct CDR3 sequences listed, 35% to 45% were seen once. The V gene's germline CDR1 is LGHDT and CDR2 YNNKEL (reference sequence). The ends were cut back, 2 bases at V and 2 bases at J, with 10 bases in the middle. This CDR3 has 14 residues. V gene TRBV3-1 combines with J gene TRBJ2-7; D call uncertain. The receptor comes from a human donor in good health (CMV status not recorded). Some clones in this sample may be carry-over from other donors' samples. The specimen sequenced was PBMCs. The CDR3 DNA sequence: TGTGCCAGCAGCCAATCGTCCACTCCCTACGAGCAGTACTTC. It codes for CASSQSSTPYEQYF.